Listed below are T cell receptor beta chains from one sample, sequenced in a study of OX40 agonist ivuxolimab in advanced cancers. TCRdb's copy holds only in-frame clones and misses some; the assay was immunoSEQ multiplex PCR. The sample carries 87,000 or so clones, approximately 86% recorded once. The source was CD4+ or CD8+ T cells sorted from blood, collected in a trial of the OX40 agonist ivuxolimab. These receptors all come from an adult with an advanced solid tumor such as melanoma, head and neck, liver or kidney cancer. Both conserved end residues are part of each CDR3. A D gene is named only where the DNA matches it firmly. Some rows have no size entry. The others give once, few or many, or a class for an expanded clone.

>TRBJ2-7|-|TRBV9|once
CASSPSALGEQYF
TGTGCCAGCAGCCCTTCGGCTCTCGGGGAGCAGTACTTC
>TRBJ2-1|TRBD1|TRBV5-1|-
CASSLGQVINEQFF
TGCGCCAGCAGCTTAGGACAGGTTATCAATGAGCAGTTCTTC
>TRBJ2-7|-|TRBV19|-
CASSNSYEQYF
TGTGCCAGTAGTAACTCCTACGAGCAGTACTTC
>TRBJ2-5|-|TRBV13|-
CASSPPVQDPQETQYF
TGTGCCAGCAGCCCACCCGTCCAGGACCCCCAAGAGACCCAGTACTTC
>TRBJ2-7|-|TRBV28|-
CASSPPRGWSSYEQYF
TGTGCCAGCAGTCCACCGAGAGGTTGGAGCTCCTACGAGCAGTACTTC
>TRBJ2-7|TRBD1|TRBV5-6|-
CASSWGTGSSYEQYF
TGTGCCAGCAGCTGGGGGACAGGGAGCTCCTACGAGCAGTACTTC
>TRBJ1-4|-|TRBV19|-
CASSTKAGTNEKLFF
TGTGCCAGTAGTACTAAAGCTGGCACTAATGAAAAACTGTTTTTT
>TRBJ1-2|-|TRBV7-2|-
CASSFRQMNYGYTF
TGTGCCAGCAGCTTCCGACAGATGAACTATGGCTACACCTTC
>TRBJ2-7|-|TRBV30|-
CAWNPTIYEQYF
TGTGCCTGGAATCCCACGATCTACGAGCAGTACTTC
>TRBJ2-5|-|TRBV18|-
CASSPGHGRTQYF
TGTGCCAGCTCACCCGGACACGGAAGGACCCAGTACTTC
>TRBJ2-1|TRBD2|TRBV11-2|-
CASSSWREGQNEQFF
TGTGCCAGCAGCTCATGGCGGGAGGGCCAAAACGAGCAGTTCTTC
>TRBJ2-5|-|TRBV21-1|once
CASNPKGLDRGRGSQETQYF
TGTGCCAGCAACCCCAAGGGTTTGGACAGGGGGCGCGGTAGCCAAGAGACCCAGTACTTC
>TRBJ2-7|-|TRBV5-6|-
CASSLYYEQYF
TGTGCCAGCAGCCTATACTACGAGCAGTACTTC
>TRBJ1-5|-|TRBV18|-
CASSPAGVSNQPQHF
TGTGCCAGCTCACCGGCAGGGGTTAGCAATCAGCCCCAGCATTTT
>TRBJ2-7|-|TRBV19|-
CASSRAVDYEQYF
TGTGCCAGTAGTAGGGCCGTCGATTACGAGCAGTACTTC
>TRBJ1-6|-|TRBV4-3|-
CASSWTENSPLHF
TGCGCCAGCAGCTGGACTGAGAATTCACCCCTCCACTTT
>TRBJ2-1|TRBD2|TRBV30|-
CAWTASGNRNEQFF
TGTGCCTGGACGGCTAGCGGGAACAGGAATGAGCAGTTCTTC
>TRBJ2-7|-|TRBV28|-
CASSSPGYEQYF
TGTGCCAGCAGTTCCCCGGGATACGAGCAGTACTTC
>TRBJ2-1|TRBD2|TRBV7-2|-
CAVQLAGLSYNEQFF
TGTGCCGTGCAATTAGCGGGACTCTCCTACAATGAGCAGTTCTTC
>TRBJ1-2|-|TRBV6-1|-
CASSDYAGGYTF
TGTGCCAGCAGTGATTATGCCGGTGGCTACACCTTC
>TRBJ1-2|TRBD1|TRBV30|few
CAWSTNRQGRGYTF
TGTGCCTGGAGTACAAACAGACAGGGTCGTGGCTACACCTTC
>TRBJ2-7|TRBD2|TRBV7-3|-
CASSVILGSGSPYEQYF
TGTGCCAGCAGCGTAATCCTGGGCAGCGGGAGCCCCTACGAGCAGTACTTC
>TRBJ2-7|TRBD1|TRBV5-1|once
CASSSPGQGYEQYF
TGCGCCAGCAGCTCGCCGGGACAGGGTTACGAGCAGTACTTC
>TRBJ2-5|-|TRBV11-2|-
CASSLVGSGQETQYF
TGTGCCAGCAGCTTAGTTGGCAGCGGACAAGAGACCCAGTACTTC
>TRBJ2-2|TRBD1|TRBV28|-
CASTFSGGANTGELFF
TGTGCCAGCACCTTTTCAGGGGGAGCGAACACCGGGGAGCTGTTTTTT
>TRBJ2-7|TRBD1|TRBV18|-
CASSRLGQGPYEQYF
TGTGCCAGCTCAAGACTTGGACAGGGACCCTACGAGCAGTACTTC
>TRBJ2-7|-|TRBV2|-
CASSWTATNTEQYF
TGTGCCAGCAGCTGGACAGCCACCAACACCGAGCAGTACTTC
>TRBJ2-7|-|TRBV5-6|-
CASSLDAWGEQYF
TGTGCCAGCAGCTTGGATGCTTGGGGGGAGCAGTACTTC
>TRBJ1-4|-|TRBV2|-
CASSRPQGEKLFF
TGTGCCAGCAGCAGACCCCAGGGTGAAAAACTGTTTTTT
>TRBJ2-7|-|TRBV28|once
CASRDNSYEQYF
TGTGCCAGCCGGGACAACTCCTACGAGCAGTACTTC
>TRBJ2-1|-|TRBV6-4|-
CASSDLKDSEQFF
TGTGCCAGCAGTGACCTAAAGGATAGCGAGCAGTTCTTC
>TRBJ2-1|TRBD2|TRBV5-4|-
CASSLAVLAGVPSYNEQFF
TGTGCCAGCAGCTTGGCCGTTCTAGCGGGAGTCCCAAGCTACAATGAGCAGTTCTTC
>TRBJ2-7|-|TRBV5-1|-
CASRYTVTPSYEQYF
TGCGCCAGCAGGTACACAGTTACACCCTCCTACGAGCAGTACTTC
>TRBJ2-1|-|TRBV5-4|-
CASSPGRESYNEQFF
TGTGCCAGCAGCCCCGGGAGAGAGTCCTACAATGAGCAGTTCTTC
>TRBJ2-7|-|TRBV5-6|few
CASSLFTGGVSYEQYF
TGTGCCAGCAGCTTGTTCACAGGGGGGGTCTCCTACGAGCAGTACTTC
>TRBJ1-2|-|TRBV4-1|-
CASSQILSYGYTF
TGCGCCAGCAGCCAGATCTTAAGTTACGGCTACACCTTC
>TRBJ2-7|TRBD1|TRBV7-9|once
CASSSGQGARSYYEQYF
TGTGCCAGCAGCTCGGGACAGGGGGCGAGGTCGTACTACGAGCAGTACTTC
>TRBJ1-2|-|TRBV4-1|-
CASSQDPGGTYGYTF
TGCGCCAGCAGCCAAGATCCGGGGGGAACCTATGGCTACACCTTC
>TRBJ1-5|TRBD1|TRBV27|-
CASGTTGYSNQPQHF
TGTGCCAGCGGAACGACAGGGTATAGCAATCAGCCCCAGCATTTT